This paragraph reports one T cell receptor (beta chain). These data belong to a study of blood T cell repertoires in COVID-19. On the study more broadly: COVID-19 samples from acute and convalescent phases originated in the United States, Italy and Spain. T cells, B-cell-depleted T cells, or PBMCs supplied cDNA or gDNA.

Original analysis: Researchers report that nucleated cell counts were estimated from reference gene primer amplification. Here immunoSEQ multiplex PCR was the method, and the copy in TCRdb shows in-frame clones only, minus some. That table furnishes V, J and clone size, whereas the DNA furnished D and trimming. The repertoire includes roughly 230,000 clones, 85% to 90% of them detected once, and approximately 4.6% sits in the top ten. The CDR3 is made up of 14 amino acids. Looked up from germline, CDR1 is SGHTA and CDR2 is FQGNSA. J lost 7 bases, V lost 1 base, and 3 bases had no gene match. This sequence originates from a woman aged 40 to 50 who had recovered from COVID-19. Sequences were obtained from peripheral blood. The rearrangement uses TRBV7-2 and TRBJ1-5, with 8 bases aligning to TRBD1. Here the CDR3 reads CASSLEAGGQPQHF. The CDR3 DNA sequence: TGTGCCAGCAGCTTAGAGGCAGGGGGCCAGCCCCAGCATTTT.